The text below deals with one T cell receptor (beta chain). The sample originates from a study of cytomegalovirus exposure and HLA in healthy donors. The PCR employed 60 Vbeta primers together with 13 Jbeta primers. Only in-frame clones appear in the TCRdb table, and some are missing; sequencing was by immunoSEQ multiplex PCR. The sample includes about 150,000 clones, about 71% of them seen just once. V shed 2 bases, J shed 8 bases, and the junction held 7 bases outside the gene matches. CDR1 GTSNPN and CDR2 SVGIG come from the germline V gene (reference sequence). The CDR3 extends over 15 amino acids.

This receptor was taken from a woman aged 60-70 years in good health and CMV-seropositive. This rearrangement joins TRBV30 to TRBJ2-1; 12 positions agree with TRBD1. The source material was PBMCs. CDR3: CAWSIGGTGGDEQFF. As DNA, the CDR3 is TGTGCCTGGAGTATCGGAGGGACAGGGGGCGATGAGCAGTTCTTC.